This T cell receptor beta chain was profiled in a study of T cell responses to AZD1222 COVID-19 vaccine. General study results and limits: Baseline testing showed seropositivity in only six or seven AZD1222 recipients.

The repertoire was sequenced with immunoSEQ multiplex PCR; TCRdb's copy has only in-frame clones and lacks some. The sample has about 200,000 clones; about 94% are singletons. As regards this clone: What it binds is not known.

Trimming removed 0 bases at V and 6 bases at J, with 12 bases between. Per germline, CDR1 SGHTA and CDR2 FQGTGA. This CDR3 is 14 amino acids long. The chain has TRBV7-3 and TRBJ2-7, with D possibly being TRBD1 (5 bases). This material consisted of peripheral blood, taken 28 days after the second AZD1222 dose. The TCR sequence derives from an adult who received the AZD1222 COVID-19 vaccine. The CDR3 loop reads CASSLTWQGGEQYF. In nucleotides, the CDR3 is TGTGCCAGCAGCTTAACGTGGCAGGGCGGCGAGCAGTACTTC.